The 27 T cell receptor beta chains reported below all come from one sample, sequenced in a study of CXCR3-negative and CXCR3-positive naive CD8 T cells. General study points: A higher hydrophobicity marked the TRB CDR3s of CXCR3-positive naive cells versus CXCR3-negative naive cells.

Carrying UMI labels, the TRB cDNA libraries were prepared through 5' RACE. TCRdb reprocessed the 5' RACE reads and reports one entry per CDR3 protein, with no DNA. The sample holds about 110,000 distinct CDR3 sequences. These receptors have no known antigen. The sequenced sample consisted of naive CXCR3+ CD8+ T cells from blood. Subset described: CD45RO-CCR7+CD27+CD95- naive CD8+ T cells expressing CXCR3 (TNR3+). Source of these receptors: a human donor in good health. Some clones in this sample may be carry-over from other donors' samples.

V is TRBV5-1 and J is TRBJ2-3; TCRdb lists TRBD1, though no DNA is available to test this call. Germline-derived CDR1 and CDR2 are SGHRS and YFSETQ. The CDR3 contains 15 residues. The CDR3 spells CASSLRSAPGHTQYF.

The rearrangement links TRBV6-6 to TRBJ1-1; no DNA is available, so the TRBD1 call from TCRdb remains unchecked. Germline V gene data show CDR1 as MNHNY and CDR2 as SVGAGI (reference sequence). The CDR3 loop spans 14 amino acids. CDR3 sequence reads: CASSFYREGTEAFF.

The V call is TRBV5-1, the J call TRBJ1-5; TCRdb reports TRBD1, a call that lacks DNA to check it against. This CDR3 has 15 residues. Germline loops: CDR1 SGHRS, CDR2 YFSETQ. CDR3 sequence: CASSLLGQDNQPQHF.

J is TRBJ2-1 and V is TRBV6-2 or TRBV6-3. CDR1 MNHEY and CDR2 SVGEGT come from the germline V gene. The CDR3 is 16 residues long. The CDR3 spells CASSYKVPFYYNEQFF.

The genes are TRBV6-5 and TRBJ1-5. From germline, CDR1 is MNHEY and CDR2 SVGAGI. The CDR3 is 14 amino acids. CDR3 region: CASSYRFSNQPQHF.

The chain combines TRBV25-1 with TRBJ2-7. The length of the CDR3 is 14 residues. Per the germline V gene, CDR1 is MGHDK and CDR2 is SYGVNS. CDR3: CASSEFGLSYEQYF.

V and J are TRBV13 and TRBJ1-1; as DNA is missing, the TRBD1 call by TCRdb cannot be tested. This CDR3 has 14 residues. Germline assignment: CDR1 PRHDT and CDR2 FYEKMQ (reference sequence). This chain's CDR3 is CASSEGTGGTEAFF.

The CDR3 loop reads CSVEEGTGSTSGGLYNEQFF. The chain joins TRBV29-1 to TRBJ2-1; TCRdb's D call, TRBD2, is unchecked because there is no DNA. The germline CDR1 and CDR2 sequences are SQVTM and ANQGSEA. This CDR3 region has 20 residues.

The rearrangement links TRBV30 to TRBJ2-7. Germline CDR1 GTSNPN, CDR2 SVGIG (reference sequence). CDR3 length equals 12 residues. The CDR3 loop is CAWTREDYEQYF.

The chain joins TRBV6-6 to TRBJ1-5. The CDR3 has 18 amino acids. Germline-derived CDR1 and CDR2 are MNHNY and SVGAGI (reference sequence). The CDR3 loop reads CASSYSDLLELGDQPQHF.

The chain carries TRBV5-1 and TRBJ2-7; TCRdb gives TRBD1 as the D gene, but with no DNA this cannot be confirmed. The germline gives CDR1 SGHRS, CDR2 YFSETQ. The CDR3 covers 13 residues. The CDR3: CASSDGGGTEQYF.

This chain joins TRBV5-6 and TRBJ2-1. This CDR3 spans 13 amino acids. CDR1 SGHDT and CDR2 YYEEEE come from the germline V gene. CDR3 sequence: CASSLWVRNEQFF.

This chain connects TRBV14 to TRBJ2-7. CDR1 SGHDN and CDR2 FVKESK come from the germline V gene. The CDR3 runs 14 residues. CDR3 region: CASGPEGFSYEQYF.

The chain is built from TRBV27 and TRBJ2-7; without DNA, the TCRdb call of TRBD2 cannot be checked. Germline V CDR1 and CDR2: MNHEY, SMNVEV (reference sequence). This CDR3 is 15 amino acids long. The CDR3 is CASSSGGEVSYEQYF.

The CDR3 sequence: CASRPPGVCEQYF. The chain carries TRBV5-6 and TRBJ2-7; TCRdb gives TRBD1 as the D gene, but with no DNA this cannot be confirmed. CDR1 and CDR2 (germline): SGHDT, YYEEEE. The CDR3 has 13 amino acids.

The CDR3 sequence is CSVRGQHPQETQYF. V and J are TRBV29-1 and TRBJ2-5; the TCRdb call, TRBD1, lacks DNA for checking. This CDR3 spans 14 amino acids. Germline CDR1 reads SQVTM; CDR2 reads ANQGSEA.

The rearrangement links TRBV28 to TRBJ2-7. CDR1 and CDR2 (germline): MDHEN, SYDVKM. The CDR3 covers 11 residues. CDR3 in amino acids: CASSLSSEQYF.

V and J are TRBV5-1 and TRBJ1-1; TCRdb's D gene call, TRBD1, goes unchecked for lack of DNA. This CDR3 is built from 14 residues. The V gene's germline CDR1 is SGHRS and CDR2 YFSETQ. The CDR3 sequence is CASSLGQDHTEAFF. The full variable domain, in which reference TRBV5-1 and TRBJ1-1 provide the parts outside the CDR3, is KAGVTQTPRYLIKTRGQQVTLSCSPISGHRSVSWYQQTPGQGLQFLFEYFSETQRNKGNFPGRFSGRQFSNSRSEMNVSTLELGDSALYLCASSLGQDHTEAFFGQGTRLTVV.

The chain's CDR3 is CSARGLAGGETQYF. The chain recombines TRBV20-1 with TRBJ2-5; TCRdb reports TRBD2, a call that lacks DNA to check it against. This CDR3 has 14 residues. Germline V lookup: CDR1 DFQATT, CDR2 SNEGSKA (reference sequence).

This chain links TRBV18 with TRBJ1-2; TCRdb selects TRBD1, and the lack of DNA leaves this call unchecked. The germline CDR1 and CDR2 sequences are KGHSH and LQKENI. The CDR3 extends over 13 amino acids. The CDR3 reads CASSDTRGNGYTF.

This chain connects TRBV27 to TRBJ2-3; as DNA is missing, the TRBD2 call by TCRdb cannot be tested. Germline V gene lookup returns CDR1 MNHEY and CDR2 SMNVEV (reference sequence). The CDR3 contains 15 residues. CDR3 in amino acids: CASSRGLAGTDTQYF.

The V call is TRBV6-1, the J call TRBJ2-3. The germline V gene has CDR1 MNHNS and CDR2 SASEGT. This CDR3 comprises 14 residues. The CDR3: CASSEAPGADTQYF.

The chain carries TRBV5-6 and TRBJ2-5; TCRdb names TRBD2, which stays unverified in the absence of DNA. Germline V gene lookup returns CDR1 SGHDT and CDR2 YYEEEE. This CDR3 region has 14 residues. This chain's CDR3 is CASNFGTRQETQYF. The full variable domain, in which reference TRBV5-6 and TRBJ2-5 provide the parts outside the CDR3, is DAGVTQSPTHLIKTRGQQVTLRCSPKSGHDTVSWYQQALGQGPQFIFQYYEEEERQRGNFPDRFSGHQFPNYSSELNVNALLLGDSALYLCASNFGTRQETQYFGPGTRLLVL.

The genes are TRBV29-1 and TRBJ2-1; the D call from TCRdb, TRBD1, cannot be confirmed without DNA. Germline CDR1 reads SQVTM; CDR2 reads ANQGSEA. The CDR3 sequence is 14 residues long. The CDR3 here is CSVAGTQISNEQFF.

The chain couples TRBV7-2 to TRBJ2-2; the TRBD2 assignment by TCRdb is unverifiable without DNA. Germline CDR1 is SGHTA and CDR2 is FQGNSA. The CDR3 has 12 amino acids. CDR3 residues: CASSPAGGELFF.

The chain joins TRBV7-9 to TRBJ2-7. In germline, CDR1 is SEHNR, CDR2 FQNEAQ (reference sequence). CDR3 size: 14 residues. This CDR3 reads CASSPAWESYEQYF.

The CDR3 loop is CASSPNTRFPTEAFF. The V call is TRBV7-3, the J call TRBJ1-1. Germline loops: CDR1 SGHTA, CDR2 FQGTGA. CDR3 length: 15 residues.